This T cell receptor beta chain was identified during a study of shared clonotypes between healthy human individuals. Note on this clone: Its matching antigen is unknown.

Whole-study findings and limits: Among a few donors, roughly 5% of naive CD4 clonotypes were found in common.

The protocol was immunoSEQ multiplex PCR, while the TCRdb copy is restricted to in-frame clones and leaves out a portion. The profile covers about 1.1 million clones, with roughly 77% appearing a single time and 0.89% taken by the ten largest. Sequenced material: memory CD4+ T cells from PBMCs. As for subset: CD45RA-negative fraction. The TCR sequence derives from a man aged 18 to 30 in good health. Some clones in this sample may be carry-over from other donors' samples.

This CDR3 is CASSEQSGSSCRETQYF. CDR3 bases: TGCGCCAGCAGTGAACAAAGCGGGTCTTCTTGTCGAGAGACCCAGTACTTC. This chain connects TRBV10-1 to TRBJ2-5; possibly TRBD2 for D (6 bases). Germline CDR1 is WNHNN and CDR2 is SYGVQD (reference sequence). This CDR3 has 17 amino acids. Trimming removed 3 bases from V and 4 bases from J, with 21 bases in between.